The next 19 T cell receptor beta chains were all read from a single sample in a study of Ad26.COV2.S vaccination and SARS-CoV-2 variants. As for treatment: roughly 19 received Ad26.COV2.S at low or high dose, single or two shots; a few received placebo; per-sample allocation not given. Sample collection was performed on day 63 after the first vaccine or placebo injection. Generated by immunoSEQ multiplex PCR, the TCRdb table keeps only in-frame clones and is missing some. The profile shows approximately 480,000 clones, approximately 90% of them singletons. The sequencing here drew on peripheral blood, taken in a trial of Ad26.COV2.S vaccine versus placebo. The receptor set was obtained from a person aged 18-65 years who received the Ad26.COV2.S COVID-19 vaccine or a placebo.

The V and J genes are TRBV19 and TRBJ1-4; D gene ambiguous. The CDR3 totals 14 residues. CDR1 and CDR2 from the germline V gene are LNHDA and SQIVND (reference sequence). V lost 0 bases, J lost 0 bases, and 2 bases lay in between. The CDR3 DNA is TGTGCCAGTAGTATAGAGGCAACTAATGAAAAACTGTTTTTT. Its protein product is CASSIEATNEKLFF.

DNA of the CDR3: TGCGCCAGCAGCTTGTGGGACTCCCTCAATGAGCAGTTCTTC. As protein: CASSLWDSLNEQFF. The chain recombines TRBV5-1 with TRBJ2-1; D is possibly TRBD2 (6 bases). CDR3 size: 14 residues. The V gene lost 1 base and the J gene lost 6 bases, with 11 bases spanning the gap. Germline V gene data show CDR1 as SGHRS and CDR2 as YFSETQ.

The J gene is TRBJ2-1, the V gene TRBV5-1; perhaps TRBD2 as D (7 bases). CDR3 length: 15 amino acids. CDR1 and CDR2 from the germline V gene are SGHRS and YFSETQ. The V end was cut by 4 bases, the J end by 8 bases, with 19 bases between. CDR3 sequence: CASSRDTAGADEQFF. CDR3 nucleotides: TGCGCCAGCAGCCGGGACACGGCGGGAGCGGATGAGCAGTTCTTC.

The chain is built from TRBV6-2 or TRBV6-3 and TRBJ1-5; D remains unclear. This CDR3 comprises 13 residues. Trimming removed 2 bases at V and 7 bases at J, with 9 bases between. The germline V gene encodes CDR1 MNHEY and CDR2 SVGEGT. CDR3 in amino acids: CASSYEARQPQHF. CDR3 in DNA: TGTGCCAGCAGTTACGAGGCCCGCCAGCCCCAGCATTTT.

The gene calls are TRBV6-5 and TRBJ2-1, with D possibly being TRBD2 (6 bases). There are 13 residues in the CDR3. Trimming left V 0 bases short and J 12 bases short, with 12 bases between. Germline loops: CDR1 MNHEY, CDR2 SVGAGI. CDR3 coding DNA: TGTGCCAGCAGTTACTCCAATGGAGGGGTGCAGTTCTTC. Translated, it gives CASSYSNGGVQFF.

Of note for this clone: The same CDR3 arises from other DNA sequences in this sample as well. V and J are TRBV27 and TRBJ2-3; D gene unclear. The V and J ends lost 6 bases and 4 bases respectively, with 5 bases between them. This CDR3 comprises 11 residues. In germline, CDR1 is MNHEY, CDR2 SMNVEV (reference sequence). DNA of the CDR3: TGTGCCAGCAGCCTAGCAGATACGCAGTATTTT. Translation: CASSLADTQYF.

In DNA, the CDR3 is TGTGCCTGGAGTGACAGGGGGGCGCAGTATTTT. Translation gives CAWSDRGAQYF. The chain has TRBV30 and TRBJ2-3; 8 nucleotides line up with TRBD1. Germline trimming cut 1 base from V and 10 bases from J; bases unmatched to any gene: 1. Germline CDR1 and CDR2: GTSNPN and SVGIG (reference sequence). The CDR3 length is 11 residues.

The genes are TRBV28 and TRBJ2-1; D uncertain. CDR1 is MDHEN, CDR2 SYDVKM, per germline. CDR3 length: 13 residues. V lost 3 bases and J 3 bases, leaving 6 bases between the germline ends. CDR3 in amino acids: CASSLSSYNEQFF. In DNA form, the CDR3 reads TGTGCCAGCAGTTTGAGCAGCTACAATGAGCAGTTCTTC.

DNA of the CDR3: TGTGCCTGGAGTCTCCAGCGGGGCACAGATACGCAGTATTTT. Residues: CAWSLQRGTDTQYF. The chain is built from TRBV30 and TRBJ2-3, with a tentative D call TRBD2 (6 bases). The germline V gene has CDR1 GTSNPN and CDR2 SVGIG (reference sequence). With 2 bases removed from V and 1 base from J, the gap between germline ends came to 10 bases. This CDR3 has 14 residues.

The rearrangement uses TRBV9 and TRBJ2-2, with D maybe TRBD1 (5 bases). The CDR3 consists of 15 residues. Per the germline V gene, CDR1 is SGDLS and CDR2 is YYNGEE. V was clipped by 1 base and J by 0 bases, with 7 bases between them. In DNA, the CDR3 is TGTGCCAGCAGCGTACGGACATCGAACACCGGGGAGCTGTTTTTT. Its translation is CASSVRTSNTGELFF.

This chain joins TRBV9 and TRBJ2-1; TRBD1 aligns across 8 bases. CDR1 is SGDLS and CDR2 is YYNGEE in the germline V gene. Trimming at V came to 4 bases and at J to 10 bases, leaving 7 bases not matched to a gene. The CDR3 runs 13 residues. The CDR3 region has the DNA TGTGCCAGCAGCACCGTTGGACAGGGAGAGCAGTTCTTC. Translated: CASSTVGQGEQFF. Full variable domain (remainder filled in from reference TRBV9 and TRBJ2-1): DSGVTQTPKHLITATGQRVTLRCSPRSGDLSVYWYQQSLDQGLQFLIQYYNGEERAKGNILERFSAQQFPDLHSELNLSSLELGDSALYFCASSTVGQGEQFFGPGTRLTVL.

The genes are TRBV30 and TRBJ2-7, with TRBD1 matching 8 bases. This CDR3 has 14 amino acids. The ends lost 3 bases at V and 4 bases at J; junction bases unmatched: 8. The germline V gene has CDR1 GTSNPN and CDR2 SVGIG (reference sequence). The CDR3 coding sequence is TGTGCCTGGAGGAGGACAGGGAAGGAATACGAGCAGTACTTC. This sequence encodes CAWRRTGKEYEQYF.

The chain uses TRBV9 and TRBJ1-1; a weak D match, TRBD1 (5 bases). The CDR3 length is 14 residues. Germline V lookup: CDR1 SGDLS, CDR2 YYNGEE. The ends were cut back, 0 bases at V and 6 bases at J, with 12 bases in the middle. The CDR3 spells CASSVGQGGPEAFF. The CDR3, as DNA: TGTGCCAGCAGCGTAGGCCAGGGAGGACCTGAAGCTTTCTTT.

The chain couples TRBV21-1 to TRBJ1-2; TRBD1 reflects the table's D call only, with no check against the DNA. TRBV21-1 constitutes a pseudogene. CDR3 length: 16 residues. The chain's CDR3 is CASSGRRGTSNYGYTF. CDR3 DNA: TGTGCCAGCAGCGGCCGCAGGGGGACTTCTAACTATGGCTACACCTTC.

The J gene is TRBJ1-1, the V gene TRBV19, with a weak D call TRBD1 (5 bases). V lost 1 base and J lost 1, with 13 bases in between. This CDR3 contains 16 residues. Per germline, CDR1 LNHDA and CDR2 SQIVND (reference sequence). For the CDR3, the DNA is TGTGCCAGTAGTATAGTATCGGGGGTTGCGAACACTGAAGCTTTCTTT. Amino acid sequence: CASSIVSGVANTEAFF.

The rearrangement joins TRBV28 to TRBJ1-5, with 9 nucleotides matching TRBD1. Germline assignment: CDR1 MDHEN and CDR2 SYDVKM. This CDR3 is 15 amino acids long. Germline trimming cut 4 bases from V and 5 bases from J; bases unmatched to any gene: 6. The CDR3 spells CASSSPGQGHQPQHF. The CDR3 DNA follows: TGTGCCAGCAGTTCACCGGGACAGGGTCATCAGCCCCAGCATTTT.

This sequence joins TRBV18 and TRBJ2-2; 7 bases fit TRBD2. The germline V gene encodes CDR1 KGHSH and CDR2 LQKENI. The CDR3 extends over 15 amino acids. The junction had 3 bases not matched to a gene; V was cut back by 4 bases and J by 1 base. The CDR3 bases are TGTGCCAGCTCACTCCTAGCGGAGAACACCGGGGAGCTGTTTTTT. This sequence encodes CASSLLAENTGELFF.

The chain uses TRBV5-1 and TRBJ1-5, with D maybe TRBD1 (5 bases). The germline V gene has CDR1 SGHRS and CDR2 YFSETQ. V lost 0 bases and J lost 5, with 6 bases in between. The CDR3 length is 13 residues. Written as DNA, the CDR3 is TGCGCCAGCAGCTTGGGAGGGGATCAGCCCCAGCATTTT. Translating gives CASSLGGDQPQHF.

This clone was counted once. This rearrangement joins TRBV28 to TRBJ1-4; 7 nucleotides line up with TRBD1. CDR1 and CDR2 from the germline V gene are MDHEN and SYDVKM. V was pared by 4 bases and J by 10 bases, with 9 bases of the junction left unmatched. This CDR3 comprises 14 residues. The CDR3 nucleotides are TGTGCCAGCAGTTGGACAGGCCGCCAGGGAAAACTGTTTTTT. This codes for CASSWTGRQGKLFF.